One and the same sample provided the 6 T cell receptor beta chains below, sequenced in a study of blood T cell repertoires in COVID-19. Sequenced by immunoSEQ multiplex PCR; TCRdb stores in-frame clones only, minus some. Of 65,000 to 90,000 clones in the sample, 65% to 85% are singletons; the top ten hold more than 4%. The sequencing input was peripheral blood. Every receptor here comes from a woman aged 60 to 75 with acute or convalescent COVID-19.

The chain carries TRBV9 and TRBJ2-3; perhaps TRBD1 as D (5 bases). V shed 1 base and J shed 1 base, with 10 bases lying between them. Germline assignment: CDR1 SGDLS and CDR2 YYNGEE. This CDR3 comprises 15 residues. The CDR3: CASSVWGRGTDTQYF. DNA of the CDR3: TGTGCCAGCAGCGTATGGGGCCGGGGCACAGATACGCAGTATTTT.

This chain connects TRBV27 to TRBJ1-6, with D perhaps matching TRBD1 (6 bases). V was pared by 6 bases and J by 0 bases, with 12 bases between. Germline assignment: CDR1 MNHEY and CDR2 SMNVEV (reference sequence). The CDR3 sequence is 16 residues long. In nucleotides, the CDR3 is TGTGCCAGCAGAAAAACAGGGAGCTCCTATAATTCACCCCTCCACTTT. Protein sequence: CASRKTGSSYNSPLHF.

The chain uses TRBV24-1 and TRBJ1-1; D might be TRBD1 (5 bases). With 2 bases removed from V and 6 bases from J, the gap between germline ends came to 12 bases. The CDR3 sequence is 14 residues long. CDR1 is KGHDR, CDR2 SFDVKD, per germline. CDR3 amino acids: CATSDSRGVAEAFF. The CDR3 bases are TGTGCCACCAGTGATTCTCGGGGGGTGGCTGAAGCTTTCTTT.

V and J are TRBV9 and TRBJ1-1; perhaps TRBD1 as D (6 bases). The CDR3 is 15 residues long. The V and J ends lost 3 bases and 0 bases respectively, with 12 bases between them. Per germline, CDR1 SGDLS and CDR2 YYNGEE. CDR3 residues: CASSAPGTMNTEAFF. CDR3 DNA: TGTGCCAGCAGCGCCCCCGGGACAATGAACACTGAAGCTTTCTTT.

The CDR3 protein is CASSPSSGGSYNEQFF. CDR3 in DNA: TGTGCCAGCAGCCCTTCTAGCGGGGGTTCCTACAATGAGCAGTTCTTC. J is TRBJ2-1 and V is TRBV5-4; 10 bases match TRBD2. From germline, CDR1 is SGHNT and CDR2 YYREEE (reference sequence). Trimming removed 4 bases from V and 1 base from J; junction bases left unmatched: 5. The CDR3 has 16 amino acids.

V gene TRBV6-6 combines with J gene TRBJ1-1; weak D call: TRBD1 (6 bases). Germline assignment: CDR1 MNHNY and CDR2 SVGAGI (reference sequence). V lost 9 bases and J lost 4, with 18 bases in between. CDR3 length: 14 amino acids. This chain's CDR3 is CASNTRQAATEAFF. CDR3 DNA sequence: TGTGCCAGTAATACTCGACAGGCGGCCACTGAAGCTTTCTTT.